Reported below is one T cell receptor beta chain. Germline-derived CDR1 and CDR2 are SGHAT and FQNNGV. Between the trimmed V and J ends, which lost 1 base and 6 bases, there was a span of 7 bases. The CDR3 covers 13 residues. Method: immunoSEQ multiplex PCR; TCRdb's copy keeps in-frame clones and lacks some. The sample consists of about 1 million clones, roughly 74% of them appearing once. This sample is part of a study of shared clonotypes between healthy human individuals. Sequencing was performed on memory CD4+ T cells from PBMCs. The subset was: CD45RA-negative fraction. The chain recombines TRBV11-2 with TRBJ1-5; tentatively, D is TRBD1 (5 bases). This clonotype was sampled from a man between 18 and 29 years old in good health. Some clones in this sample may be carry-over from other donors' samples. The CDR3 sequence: CASSLGGTQPQHF. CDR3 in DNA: TGTGCCAGCAGCTTAGGAGGGACTCAGCCCCAGCATTTT.